The entry that follows covers one T cell receptor (beta chain) sequence. This CDR3 has 16 amino acids. Germline values: CDR1 MNHEY, CDR2 SMNVEV (reference sequence). Deletions cut 2 bases from V and 8 bases from J, with 18 bases between. This specimen belongs to a study of blood T cell repertoires in COVID-19. Study-wide context: Material from acute and convalescent COVID-19 was sourced from the United States, Italy and Spain. PBMCs, B-cell-depleted T cells, or T cells provided the cDNA or gDNA that made up the material.

Original processing notes: The assay estimated nucleated cells by amplifying reference gene primers. The repertoire was sequenced with immunoSEQ multiplex PCR; TCRdb's copy has only in-frame clones and lacks some. V, J and clone size were drawn from that table, and D and trimming were deduced from the DNA. In the table there are about 260,000 clones, 86% of which are singletons. The chain uses TRBV27 and TRBJ2-2; tentatively, D is TRBD2 (6 bases). The sequencing sample was made of peripheral blood. The clonotype comes from a man in his forties who had recovered from COVID-19. CDR3 DNA sequence: TGTGCCAGCAGTTTAACGGGACTTTCCTCGGTGGGGGAGCTGTTTTTT. Its protein product is CASSLTGLSSVGELFF.